Each of the 28 T cell receptor beta chains below was sequenced from the same sample in a study of cytomegalovirus exposure and HLA in healthy donors. TCRdb keeps only in-frame clones here, not all; method: immunoSEQ multiplex PCR. This table has more than 250,000 clones, more than 80% appearing once. Input material: PBMCs. Receptors were obtained from a woman between 18 and 29 years old in good health and CMV-seronegative.

The chain recombines TRBV13 with TRBJ2-5, with TRBD2 matching 12 bases. Per the germline V gene, CDR1 is PRHDT and CDR2 is FYEKMQ (reference sequence). J was trimmed by 5 bases and V by 4 bases; bases with no gene match: 8. The CDR3 totals 16 residues. The CDR3 DNA reads as TGTGCCAGCAGCTACCGACTAGCGGGAGTCCAGGAGACCCAGTACTTC. This gives the protein CASSYRLAGVQETQYF.

This chain uses TRBV11-2 with TRBJ2-7, with 11 bases aligning to TRBD1. With V trimmed by 5 bases and J by 4 bases, 4 bases remained unmatched. CDR1 is SGHAT and CDR2 is FQNNGV in the germline V gene. CDR3 length: 14 amino acids. CDR3 protein: CASSVGTGGYEQYF. The DNA of the CDR3 is TGTGCCAGCAGCGTAGGGACAGGGGGGTACGAGCAGTACTTC. Full variable domain (rest looked up from reference TRBV11-2 and TRBJ2-7): EAGVAQSPRYKIIEKRQSVAFWCNPISGHATLYWYQQILGQGPKLLIQFQNNGVVDDSQLPKDRFSAERLKGVDSTLKIQPAKLEDSAVYLCASSVGTGGYEQYFGPGTRLTVT.

V and J are TRBV28 and TRBJ1-2; the D gene is possibly TRBD1 (5 bases). The CDR3 runs 11 residues. Germline V CDR1 and CDR2: MDHEN, SYDVKM. V was pared by 6 bases and J by 8 bases, with 10 bases between. Here the CDR3 DNA reads TGTGCCAGCAGCCTCAACAGGGGCTACACCTTC. Translated: CASSLNRGYTF.

The rearrangement uses TRBV5-1 and TRBJ2-1; TRBD1 agrees at 10 bases. Trimming at V came to 4 bases and at J to 6 bases, leaving 7 bases not matched to a gene. Germline assignment: CDR1 SGHRS and CDR2 YFSETQ. There are 15 residues in the CDR3. CDR3: CASSPPGQGTNEQFF. Here the CDR3 DNA reads TGCGCCAGCAGCCCCCCGGGACAGGGGACCAATGAGCAGTTCTTC.

This rearrangement joins TRBV6-1 to TRBJ2-5, with 11 bases fitting TRBD2. V shed 8 bases, J shed 5 bases, and the junction held 7 bases outside the gene matches. In germline, CDR1 is MNHNS, CDR2 SASEGT. CDR3 length: 14 residues. CDR3 sequence: CASHLAGGVETQYF. CDR3 DNA sequence: TGTGCCAGCCATTTAGCGGGAGGGGTGGAGACCCAGTACTTC.

This rearrangement joins TRBV15 to TRBJ1-1; tentative D call: TRBD1 (5 bases). This CDR3 is built from 15 residues. Looked up from germline, CDR1 is LNHNV and CDR2 is YYDKDF (reference sequence). The V and J ends lost 4 bases and 9 bases respectively, with 21 bases between them. This CDR3 is CATSTGPENTYQAFF. The CDR3 coding sequence is TGTGCCACCAGCACAGGGCCCGAAAATACCTATCAAGCTTTCTTT.

The chain carries TRBV9 and TRBJ2-2; 8 nucleotides line up with TRBD1. V lost 7 bases and J lost 1; bases outside the gene matches: 6. CDR3 length equals 15 residues. In germline, CDR1 is SGDLS, CDR2 YYNGEE. The CDR3 region has the DNA TGTGCCAGCGCCACAGGGGGGAGGAACACCGGGGAGCTGTTTTTT. This gives the protein CASATGGRNTGELFF.

The chain carries TRBV5-6 and TRBJ1-1; no clear D. The ends were cut back, 4 bases at V and 7 bases at J, with 14 bases in the middle. The CDR3 runs to 13 residues. Looked up from germline, CDR1 is SGHDT and CDR2 is YYEEEE. CDR3 sequence (DNA): TGTGCCAGCAGCACCGGGTTTCTGATTGAAGCTTTCTTT. Its translation: CASSTGFLIEAFF.

The chain joins TRBV7-3 to TRBJ2-2; no definite D call. The CDR3 has 12 residues. Germline-derived CDR1 and CDR2 are SGHTA and FQGTGA. The germline V and J ends were trimmed by 5 bases and 2 bases, with 3 bases remaining between them. In DNA form, the CDR3 reads TGTGCCAGCAGCCTTAACACCGGGGAGCTGTTTTTT. As protein: CASSLNTGELFF.

The chain recombines TRBV6-4 with TRBJ2-1; 9 nucleotides agree with TRBD2. There are 15 residues in the CDR3. CDR1 MRHNA and CDR2 SNTAGT come from the germline V gene. J gave up 0 bases and V 5 bases, and 2 bases lay outside the gene matches. CDR3 bases: TGTGCCAGCAGTAATAGCGGGGGCTCCTACAATGAGCAGTTCTTC. It encodes CASSNSGGSYNEQFF.

The chain carries TRBV6-6 and TRBJ1-5, with D uncertain. The CDR3 sequence is 14 residues long. Looked up from germline, CDR1 is MNHNY and CDR2 is SVGAGI (reference sequence). The V and J ends lost 2 bases and 5 bases respectively, with 10 bases between them. The CDR3 DNA reads as TGTGCCAGCAGTTACCTAGAGACCGATCAGCCCCAGCATTTT. Amino acid sequence: CASSYLETDQPQHF.

This chain joins TRBV4-3 and TRBJ2-3; 9 nucleotides match TRBD1. Germline CDR1 is LGHNA and CDR2 is YSLEER. The CDR3 length is 17 residues. With V trimmed by 1 base and J by 0 bases, 5 bases remained unmatched. The CDR3 is CASSQAGTGYSTDTQYF. The DNA for the CDR3 is TGCGCCAGCAGCCAAGCCGGGACAGGGTACAGCACAGATACGCAGTATTTT.

V gene TRBV7-2 combines with J gene TRBJ1-2, with D hard to call. The CDR3 consists of 13 residues. Germline CDR1 SGHTA, CDR2 FQGNSA. V lost 4 bases and J lost 6, with 12 bases in between. The CDR3 loop reads CASSSQRGNGYTF. CDR3 nucleotides: TGTGCCAGCAGCTCCCAGCGGGGAAATGGCTACACCTTC.

The chain links TRBV7-2 to TRBJ1-5, with D possibly being TRBD1 (5 bases). The V gene's germline CDR1 is SGHTA and CDR2 FQGNSA. V gave up 3 bases and J gave up 1 base, with 10 bases separating them. The CDR3 runs to 15 residues. The CDR3 sequence: CASSFGGESNQPQHF. In DNA, the CDR3 is TGTGCCAGCAGCTTTGGGGGGGAGAGCAATCAGCCCCAGCATTTT.

This clone showed up just a few times. The V and J genes are TRBV19 and TRBJ2-2; 9 bases are shared with TRBD1. The germline V gene has CDR1 LNHDA and CDR2 SQIVND (reference sequence). The CDR3 is made up of 16 amino acids. V dropped 1 base and J dropped 4; count of bases not matched to a gene: 4. The DNA for the CDR3 is TGTGCCAGTAGTATAGGACAGGGGGGTATCACCGGGGAGCTGTTTTTT. Translation: CASSIGQGGITGELFF. Supplemented by reference TRBV19 and TRBJ2-2, the full variable domain reads DGGITQSPKYLFRKEGQNVTLSCEQNLNHDAMYWYRQDPGQGLRLIYYSQIVNDFQKGDIAEGYSVSREKKESFPLTVTSAQKNPTAFYLCASSIGQGGITGELFFGEGSRLTVL.

The CDR3 reads CASTGTTSTDTQYF. The CDR3 DNA reads as TGCGCCAGTACCGGGACAACTAGCACAGATACGCAGTATTTT. The chain carries TRBV5-1 and TRBJ2-3, with TRBD1 as a possible D gene (6 bases). The CDR3 has 14 residues. V lost 8 bases and J lost 0, with 13 bases in between. Germline V CDR1 and CDR2: SGHRS, YFSETQ.

V and J are TRBV2 and TRBJ1-5, with TRBD1 identical over 8 bases. The junction had 0 bases not matched to a gene; V was cut back by 1 base and J by 4 bases. This CDR3 contains 14 residues. Germline CDR1 and CDR2: SNHLY and FYNNEI. CDR3 in amino acids: CASSEGTGNQPQHF. CDR3 DNA sequence: TGTGCCAGCAGTGAAGGGACAGGGAATCAGCCCCAGCATTTT.

The chain has TRBV7-3 and TRBJ2-1; 12 bases fit TRBD2. The CDR3 is made up of 16 amino acids. Germline lookup yields CDR1 SGHTA and CDR2 FQGTGA. After removal of 3 bases from V and 5 bases from J, the junction contained 5 bases not matched to a gene. The CDR3, as DNA: TGTGCCAGCAGCTTTCAGACTAGCGGGAGTCACAATGAGCAGTTCTTC. Amino acid sequence: CASSFQTSGSHNEQFF. Full variable domain (missing parts from reference TRBV7-3 and TRBJ2-1): GAGVSQTPSNKVTEKGKYVELRCDPISGHTALYWYRQSLGQGPEFLIYFQGTGAADDSGLPNDRFFAVRPEGSVSTLKIQRTERGDSAVYLCASSFQTSGSHNEQFFGPGTRLTVL.

In DNA, the CDR3 is TGTGCCAGCAGCCGGCGGTCAGGGGCGGAGGGCTACACCTTC. Its translation: CASSRRSGAEGYTF. The J gene is TRBJ1-2, the V gene TRBV27; the D gene is possibly TRBD1 (6 bases). The germline V gene has CDR1 MNHEY and CDR2 SMNVEV (reference sequence). CDR3 length: 14 residues. Trimming removed 6 bases at V and 8 bases at J, with 19 bases between.

The chain joins TRBV29-1 to TRBJ2-3; TRBD2 matches at 11 bases. The junction had 10 bases not matched to a gene; V was cut back by 6 bases and J by 5 bases. The CDR3 is 15 residues long. Germline V gene sequence: CDR1 SQVTM, CDR2 ANQGSEA. Written as DNA, the CDR3 is TGCAGCGTCGGATTAGCGGGAGGGAGGGGAGATACGCAGTATTTT. As protein: CSVGLAGGRGDTQYF.

J is TRBJ1-1 and V is TRBV27; 7 bases line up with TRBD1. V lost 7 bases to trimming and J lost 2 bases; unmatched junction nucleotides: 7. The CDR3 loop spans 14 amino acids. The germline V gene encodes CDR1 MNHEY and CDR2 SMNVEV (reference sequence). Here the CDR3 DNA reads TGTGCCAGCACCCGGGACAGCCATAACACTGAAGCTTTCTTT. The encoded protein is CASTRDSHNTEAFF.

The chain has TRBV30 and TRBJ2-5; D not resolved. The germline CDR1 and CDR2 sequences are GTSNPN and SVGIG (reference sequence). Between the trimmed V and J ends, which lost 0 bases and 5 bases, there was a span of 4 bases. The CDR3 is 11 amino acids. The CDR3 DNA is TGTGCCTGGAGTGTACATGAGACCCAGTACTTC. Translating gives CAWSVHETQYF.

The rearrangement uses TRBV19 and TRBJ2-7; the match to TRBD1 covers 8 bases. The V gene end was trimmed by 0 bases and the J gene end by 3 bases; junction bases not matched to a gene: 7. Germline V lookup: CDR1 LNHDA, CDR2 SQIVND (reference sequence). This CDR3 has 16 residues. CDR3 sequence: CASSIDPPGGHYEQYF. In DNA, the CDR3 is TGTGCCAGTAGTATAGACCCGCCAGGGGGCCACTACGAGCAGTACTTC.

CDR3 nucleotides: TGTGCCAGCAGTCCAGGGAACACTGAAGCTTTCTTT. It is translated as CASSPGNTEAFF. The V call is TRBV6-1, the J call TRBJ1-1; D gene unclear. The CDR3 is 12 amino acids. CDR1 is MNHNS and CDR2 is SASEGT in the germline V gene. Trimming left V 5 bases short and J 1 base short, with 5 bases between.

The chain links TRBV18 to TRBJ1-2; TRBD1 aligns across 7 bases. This CDR3 is built from 14 residues. Germline V gene data show CDR1 as KGHSH and CDR2 as LQKENI. The J segment lost 0 bases and the V segment lost 5 bases, leaving 3 bases of the junction unmatched. CDR3 nucleotide sequence: TGTGCCAGCTCAGGGACAGAGGCTAACTATGGCTACACCTTC. This translates into CASSGTEANYGYTF.

The chain uses TRBV6-1 and TRBJ1-1; D may be TRBD1 (6 bases). The length of the CDR3 is 14 residues. Looked up from germline, CDR1 is MNHNS and CDR2 is SASEGT. V was shortened by 6 bases and J by 5 bases, with 16 bases between the two germline ends. CDR3 sequence: CASSWSGVGTEAFF. CDR3 nucleotides: TGTGCCAGCAGCTGGTCAGGGGTGGGGACTGAAGCTTTCTTT.

The chain couples TRBV6-6 to TRBJ2-7; weak D call: TRBD2 (6 bases). The CDR3 runs to 16 residues. The germline V gene has CDR1 MNHNY and CDR2 SVGAGI (reference sequence). Between the trimmed V and J ends, which lost 2 bases and 5 bases, there was a span of 19 bases. The CDR3 loop is CASSYPGLAKLDEQYF. CDR3 bases: TGTGCCAGCAGTTACCCCGGTCTAGCGAAACTCGACGAGCAGTACTTC.

The chain recombines TRBV10-3 with TRBJ2-7; TRBD2 agrees at 11 bases. Germline loops: CDR1 ENHRY, CDR2 SYGVKD. V lost 8 bases to trimming and J lost 5 bases; unmatched junction nucleotides: 20. This CDR3 is 18 amino acids long. CDR3 amino acids: CAIQPGLAGLRDLHEQYF. CDR3 coding DNA: TGTGCCATCCAACCCGGACTAGCGGGCCTAAGGGATCTCCACGAGCAGTACTTC.